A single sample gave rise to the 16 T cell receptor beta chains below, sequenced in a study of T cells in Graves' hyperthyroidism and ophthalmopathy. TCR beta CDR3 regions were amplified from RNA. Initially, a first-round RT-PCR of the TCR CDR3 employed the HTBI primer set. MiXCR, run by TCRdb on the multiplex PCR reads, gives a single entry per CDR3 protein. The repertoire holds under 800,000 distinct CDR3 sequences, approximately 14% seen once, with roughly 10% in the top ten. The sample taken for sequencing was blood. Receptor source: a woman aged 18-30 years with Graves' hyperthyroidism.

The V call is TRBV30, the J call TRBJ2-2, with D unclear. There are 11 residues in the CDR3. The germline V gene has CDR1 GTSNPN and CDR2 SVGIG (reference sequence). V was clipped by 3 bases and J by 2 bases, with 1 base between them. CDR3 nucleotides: TGTGCCTGGAGCAACACCGGGGAGCTGTTTTTT. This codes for CAWSNTGELFF.

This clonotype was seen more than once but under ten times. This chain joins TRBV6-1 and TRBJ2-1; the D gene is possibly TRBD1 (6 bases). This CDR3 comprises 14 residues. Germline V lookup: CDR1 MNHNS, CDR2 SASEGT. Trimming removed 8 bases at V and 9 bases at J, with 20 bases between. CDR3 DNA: TGTGCCAGCTCATCCGGGCTGCGAGGGGGTGAGCAGTTCTTC. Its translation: CASSSGLRGGEQFF.

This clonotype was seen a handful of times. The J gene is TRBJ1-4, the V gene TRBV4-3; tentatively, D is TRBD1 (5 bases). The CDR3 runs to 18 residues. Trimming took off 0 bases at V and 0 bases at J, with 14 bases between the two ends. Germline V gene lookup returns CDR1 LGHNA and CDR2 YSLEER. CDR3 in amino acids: CASSQDGGWRATNEKLFF. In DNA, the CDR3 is TGCGCCAGCAGCCAAGACGGGGGATGGAGGGCAACTAATGAAAAACTGTTTTTT.

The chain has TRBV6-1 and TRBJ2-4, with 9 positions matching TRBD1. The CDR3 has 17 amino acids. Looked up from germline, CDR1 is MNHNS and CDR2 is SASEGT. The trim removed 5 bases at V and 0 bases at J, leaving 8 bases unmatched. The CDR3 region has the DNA TGTGCCAGCAGTAGACCGGGACAGGGCCCAGCCAAAAACATTCAGTACTTC. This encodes CASSRPGQGPAKNIQYF.

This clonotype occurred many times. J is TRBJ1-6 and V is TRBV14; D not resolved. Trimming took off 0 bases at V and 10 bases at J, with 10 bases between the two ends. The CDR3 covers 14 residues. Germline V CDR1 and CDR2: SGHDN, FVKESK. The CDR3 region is CASSQDWVGSPLHF. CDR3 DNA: TGTGCCAGCAGCCAAGATTGGGTTGGCTCACCCCTCCACTTT.

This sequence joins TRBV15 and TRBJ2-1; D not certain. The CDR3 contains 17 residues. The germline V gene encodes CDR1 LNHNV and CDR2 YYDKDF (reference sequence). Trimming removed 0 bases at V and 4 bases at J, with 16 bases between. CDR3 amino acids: CATSRDVPEGVYNEQFF. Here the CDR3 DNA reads TGTGCCACCAGCAGAGATGTTCCCGAAGGAGTATACAATGAGCAGTTCTTC.

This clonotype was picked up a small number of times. As DNA, the CDR3 is TGTGCCAGCAGTGTCACGGGAGGAGTAAATGAGCAGTTCTTC. It codes for CASSVTGGVNEQFF. The chain carries TRBV2 and TRBJ2-1, with TRBD2 matching over 7 bases. The CDR3 is 14 residues long. V lost 4 bases and J lost 7; bases outside the gene matches: 7. CDR1 is SNHLY and CDR2 is FYNNEI in the germline V gene.

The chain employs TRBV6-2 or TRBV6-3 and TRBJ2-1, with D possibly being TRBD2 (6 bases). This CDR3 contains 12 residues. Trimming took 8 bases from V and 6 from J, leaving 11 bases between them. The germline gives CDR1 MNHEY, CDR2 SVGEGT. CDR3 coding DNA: TGTGCCAGCCGGGGAGGCCTCAATGAGCAGTTCTTC. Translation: CASRGGLNEQFF.

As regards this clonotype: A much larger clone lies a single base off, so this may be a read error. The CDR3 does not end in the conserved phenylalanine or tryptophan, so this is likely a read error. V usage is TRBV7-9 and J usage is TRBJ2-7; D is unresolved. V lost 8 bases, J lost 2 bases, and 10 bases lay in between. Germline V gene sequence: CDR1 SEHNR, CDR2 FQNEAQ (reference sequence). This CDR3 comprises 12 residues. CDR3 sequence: CASSLHPYEQYL. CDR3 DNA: TGTGCCAGCTCCTTACACCCCTACGAGCAGTACCTC.

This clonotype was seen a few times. This CDR3 is CSARDPSNLYEQYF. The CDR3 region has the DNA TGCAGTGCTAGAGACCCCTCGAATTTGTACGAGCAGTACTTC. The J gene is TRBJ2-7, the V gene TRBV20-1; D unresolved. Trimming took off 0 bases at V and 4 bases at J, with 13 bases between the two ends. Germline V CDR1 and CDR2: DFQATT, SNEGSKA (reference sequence). This CDR3 has 14 residues.

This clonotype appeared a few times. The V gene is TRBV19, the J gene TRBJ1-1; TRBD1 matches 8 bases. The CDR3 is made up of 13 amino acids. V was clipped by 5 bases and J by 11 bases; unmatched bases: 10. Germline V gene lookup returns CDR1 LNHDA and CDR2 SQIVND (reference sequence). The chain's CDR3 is CASSPSYRGSAFF. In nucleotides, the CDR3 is TGTGCCAGTAGTCCCTCCTACAGGGGGTCTGCTTTCTTT.

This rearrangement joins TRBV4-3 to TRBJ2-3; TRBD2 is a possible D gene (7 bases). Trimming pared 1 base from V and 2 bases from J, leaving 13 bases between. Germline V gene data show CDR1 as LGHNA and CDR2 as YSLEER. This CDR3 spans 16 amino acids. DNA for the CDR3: TGCGCCAGCAGCCAAGCGGCCGGGGGGCACACAGATACGCAGTATTTT. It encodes CASSQAAGGHTDTQYF.

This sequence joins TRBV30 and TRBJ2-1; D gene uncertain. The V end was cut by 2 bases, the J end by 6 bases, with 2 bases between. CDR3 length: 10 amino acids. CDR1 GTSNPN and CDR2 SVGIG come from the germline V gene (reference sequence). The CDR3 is CAWSPNEQFF. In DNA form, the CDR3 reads TGTGCCTGGAGTCCCAATGAGCAGTTCTTC.

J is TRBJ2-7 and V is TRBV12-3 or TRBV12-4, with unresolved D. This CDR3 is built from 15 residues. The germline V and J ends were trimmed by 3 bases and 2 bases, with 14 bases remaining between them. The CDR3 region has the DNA TGTGCCAGCAGTTTCCCTGGACCCAATCCCTACGAGCAGTACTTC. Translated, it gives CASSFPGPNPYEQYF.

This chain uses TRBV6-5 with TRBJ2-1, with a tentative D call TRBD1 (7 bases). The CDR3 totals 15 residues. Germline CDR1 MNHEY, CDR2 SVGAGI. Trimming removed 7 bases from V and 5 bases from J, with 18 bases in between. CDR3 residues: CASINRQGGHNEQFF. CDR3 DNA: TGTGCCAGCATTAACAGGCAGGGGGGCCACAATGAGCAGTTCTTC.

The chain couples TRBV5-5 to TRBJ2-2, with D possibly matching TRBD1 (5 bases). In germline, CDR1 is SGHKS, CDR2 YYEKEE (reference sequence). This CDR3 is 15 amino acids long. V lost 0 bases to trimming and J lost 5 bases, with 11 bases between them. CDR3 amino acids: CASSLVSGQTGELFF. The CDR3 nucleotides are TGTGCCAGCAGCTTGGTTTCAGGGCAAACCGGGGAGCTGTTTTTT.